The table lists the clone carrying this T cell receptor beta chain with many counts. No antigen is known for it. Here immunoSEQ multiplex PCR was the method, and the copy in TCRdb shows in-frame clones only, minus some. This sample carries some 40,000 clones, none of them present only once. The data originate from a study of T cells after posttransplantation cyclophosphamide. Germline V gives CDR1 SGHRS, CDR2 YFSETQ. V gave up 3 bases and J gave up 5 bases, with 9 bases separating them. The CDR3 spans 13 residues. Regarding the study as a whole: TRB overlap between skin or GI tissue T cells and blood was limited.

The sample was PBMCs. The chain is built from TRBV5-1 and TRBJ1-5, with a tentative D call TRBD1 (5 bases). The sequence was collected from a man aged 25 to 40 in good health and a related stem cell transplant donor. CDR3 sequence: CASSWGSDQPQHF. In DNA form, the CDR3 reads TGCGCCAGCAGCTGGGGCAGTGATCAGCCCCAGCATTTT.